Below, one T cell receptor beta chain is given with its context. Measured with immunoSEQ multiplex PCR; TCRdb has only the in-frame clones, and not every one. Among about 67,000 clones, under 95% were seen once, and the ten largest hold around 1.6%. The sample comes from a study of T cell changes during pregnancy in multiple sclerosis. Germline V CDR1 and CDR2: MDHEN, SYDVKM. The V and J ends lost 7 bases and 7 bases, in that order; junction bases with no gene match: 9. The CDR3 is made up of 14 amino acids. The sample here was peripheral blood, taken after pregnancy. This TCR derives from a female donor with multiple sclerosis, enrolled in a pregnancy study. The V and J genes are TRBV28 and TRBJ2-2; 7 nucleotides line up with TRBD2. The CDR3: CASTLTSASGELFF. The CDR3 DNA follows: TGTGCCAGCACCTTAACTAGCGCTAGCGGGGAGCTGTTTTTT.